The 12 T cell receptor beta chains reported below all come from one sample, sequenced in a study of T cell responses to AZD1222 COVID-19 vaccine. Profiled with immunoSEQ multiplex PCR; TCRdb holds only in-frame clones, not every one. The sample lists tens of thousands of clones; about four fifths were seen once. The source material was peripheral blood, sampled 28 days after the second AZD1222 dose. The receptors originated from an adult who received the AZD1222 COVID-19 vaccine.

The gene calls are TRBV7-9 and TRBJ1-1; D ambiguous. Trimming took off 1 base at V and 10 bases at J, with 13 bases between the two ends. The CDR3 has 13 amino acids. From germline, CDR1 is SEHNR and CDR2 FQNEAQ (reference sequence). CDR3 in DNA: TGTGCCAGCAGCTTAGTTCAGGCCGGTGGAGCTTTCTTT. Protein: CASSLVQAGGAFF.

The chain couples TRBV6-6 to TRBJ2-2; D is unresolved. The germline V gene encodes CDR1 MNHNY and CDR2 SVGAGI (reference sequence). Trimming stripped 0 bases from V and 9 bases from J, with 8 bases between. CDR3 size: 13 residues. The CDR3 DNA is TGTGCCAGCAGTTACTCTCCGGAACGGGAGCTGTTTTTT. Translating gives CASSYSPERELFF.

The gene calls are TRBV10-1 and TRBJ2-1; TRBD2 matches at 7 bases. This CDR3 is 20 amino acids long. Germline V gene sequence: CDR1 WNHNN, CDR2 SYGVQD (reference sequence). Trimming cost V 4 bases and J 3 bases; bases outside gene matches: 21. This CDR3 is CASSGSLTTRVSGVYNEQFF. Here the CDR3 DNA reads TGCGCCAGCAGTGGCTCACTAACAACTAGAGTAAGCGGGGTCTACAATGAGCAGTTCTTC.

This rearrangement joins TRBV19 to TRBJ1-5; D might be TRBD1 (5 bases). The CDR3 spans 16 residues. Germline V lookup: CDR1 LNHDA, CDR2 SQIVND (reference sequence). V was clipped by 5 bases and J by 6 bases, with 20 bases between them. CDR3 loop: CASSQGQGFAGQPQHF. The CDR3 DNA reads as TGTGCCAGTAGTCAGGGTCAGGGATTTGCGGGTCAGCCCCAGCATTTT.

V gene TRBV2 combines with J gene TRBJ1-4; D remains ambiguous. Germline CDR1 SNHLY, CDR2 FYNNEI. CDR3 length: 12 residues. V was clipped by 6 bases and J by 7 bases, with 9 bases between them. CDR3 DNA: TGTGCCAGCAGGAGTGGGGTTGAAAAACTGTTTTTT. Residues: CASRSGVEKLFF.

This sequence joins TRBV7-2 and TRBJ2-1, with D perhaps being TRBD1 or TRBD2 (6 bases each). V lost 6 bases and J lost 9, with 15 bases in between. CDR1 is SGHTA, CDR2 FQGNSA, per germline. The CDR3 loop spans 13 amino acids. As DNA, the CDR3 is TGTGCCAGCAGGAGGGGGGTGGAAATTGAGCAGTTCTTC. It codes for CASRRGVEIEQFF.

This clone was detected only a few times. The genes are TRBV21-1 and TRBJ2-1; the table gives TRBD2 as D, unverified against the DNA. TRBV21-1 is marked as a pseudogene. CDR3 size: 19 residues. The CDR3 reads CASSKPPGLAGGPRNEQFF. The CDR3 nucleotides are TGTGCCAGCAGCAAACCTCCGGGACTAGCGGGGGGGCCTAGAAATGAGCAGTTCTTC.

The V and J genes are TRBV4-2 and TRBJ1-2; the match to TRBD1 covers 10 bases. Germline lookup yields CDR1 LGHNA and CDR2 YNFKEQ. The CDR3 loop spans 17 amino acids. With V trimmed by 0 bases and J by 4 bases, 8 bases remained unmatched. The CDR3 nucleotides are TGTGCCAGCAGCCAAGATTGGGACAGGGGACGGGGCTATGGCTACACCTTC. Translating it yields CASSQDWDRGRGYGYTF.

The rearrangement links TRBV2 to TRBJ2-2; 8 bases line up with TRBD2. The trim removed 7 bases at V and 4 bases at J, leaving 8 bases unmatched. From germline, CDR1 is SNHLY and CDR2 FYNNEI. The CDR3 has 15 residues. The CDR3 DNA follows: TGTGCCAGCATTCAGGACGGGAGGGTCACCGGGGAGCTGTTTTTT. It translates to CASIQDGRVTGELFF.

Of note for this clone: Mismatch with germline at one junction end may stem from a read error. The chain recombines TRBV2 with TRBJ2-7, with 8 bases aligning to TRBD1. There are 20 residues in the CDR3. Germline V gives CDR1 SNHLY, CDR2 FYNNEI. The CDR3 here is CASSERFFGNIPRRDRPSVF. The CDR3 bases are TGTGCCAGCAGTGAACGCTTTTTCGGCAATATTCCCAGGAGGGACAGGCCATCAGTCTTC.

The genes are TRBV7-2 and TRBJ1-6; 10 bases line up with TRBD1. The germline CDR1 and CDR2 sequences are SGHTA and FQGNSA. The V gene end was trimmed by 5 bases and the J gene end by 8 bases; junction bases not matched to a gene: 9. This CDR3 contains 16 residues. CDR3 nucleotides: TGTGCCAGCAGCCTGGGACAGGGGTTCAGGGATTCACCCCTCCACTTT. It yields the protein CASSLGQGFRDSPLHF.

This chain connects TRBV7-9 to TRBJ1-2, with 7 bases that match TRBD1. This CDR3 comprises 16 residues. Germline V gene lookup returns CDR1 SEHNR and CDR2 FQNEAQ (reference sequence). V was pared by 6 bases and J by 4 bases, with 14 bases of the junction left unmatched. The CDR3 loop is CASRKGPGTDIYGYTF. CDR3 sequence (DNA): TGTGCCAGCAGAAAAGGCCCCGGGACAGACATCTATGGCTACACCTTC.